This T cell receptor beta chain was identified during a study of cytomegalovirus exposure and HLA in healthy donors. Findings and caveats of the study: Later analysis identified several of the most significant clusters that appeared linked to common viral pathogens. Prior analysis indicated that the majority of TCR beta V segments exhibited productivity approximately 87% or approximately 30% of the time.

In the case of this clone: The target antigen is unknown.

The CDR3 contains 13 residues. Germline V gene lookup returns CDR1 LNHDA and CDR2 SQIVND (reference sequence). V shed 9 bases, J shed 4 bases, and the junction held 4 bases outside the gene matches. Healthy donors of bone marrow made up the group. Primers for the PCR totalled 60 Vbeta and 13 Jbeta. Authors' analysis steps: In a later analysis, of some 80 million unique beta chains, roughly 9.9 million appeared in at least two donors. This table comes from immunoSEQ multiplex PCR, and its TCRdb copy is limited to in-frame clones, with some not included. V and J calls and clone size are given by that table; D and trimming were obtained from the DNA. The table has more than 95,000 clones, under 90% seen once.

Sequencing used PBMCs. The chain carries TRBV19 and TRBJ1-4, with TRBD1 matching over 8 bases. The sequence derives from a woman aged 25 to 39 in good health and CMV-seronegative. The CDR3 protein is CASRDRLNEKLFF. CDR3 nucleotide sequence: TGTGCCAGCCGGGACAGGCTTAATGAAAAACTGTTTTTT.